The next 10 T cell receptor beta chains were all read from a single sample in a study of control samples from healthy donors and cancer patients. The table came from immunoSEQ multiplex PCR; TCRdb's copy has only in-frame clones and leaves some out. The sample gives some 39,000 clones, around four fifths of which show up once; 20% to 25% is in the top ten. Sequenced material: PBMCs. The receptors were sampled from a woman aged 60-70 years with lung cancer.

This chain links TRBV9 with TRBJ1-2; 10 bases align to TRBD1. J was trimmed by 4 bases and V by 3 bases; bases with no gene match: 6. CDR3 length: 15 amino acids. The germline V gene has CDR1 SGDLS and CDR2 YYNGEE. CDR3 loop: CASSETGGGGYGYTF. CDR3 DNA sequence: TGTGCCAGCAGCGAGACAGGGGGCGGCGGCTATGGCTACACCTTC.

This rearrangement joins TRBV2 to TRBJ1-1; unclear D gene. The CDR3 length is 13 residues. Germline V gives CDR1 SNHLY, CDR2 FYNNEI. The V end was cut by 7 bases, the J end by 5 bases, with 14 bases between. CDR3 nucleotide sequence: TGTGCCAGCAAAGTGGAGGGTCGGACTGAAGCTTTCTTT. Translation gives CASKVEGRTEAFF.

The chain couples TRBV9 to TRBJ2-5; tentatively, D is TRBD1 or TRBD2 (5 bases each). The CDR3 consists of 15 residues. Looked up from germline, CDR1 is SGDLS and CDR2 is YYNGEE. Trimming removed 4 bases at V and 5 bases at J, with 18 bases between. The CDR3 loop is CASSPSPRGGETQYF. As DNA, the CDR3 is TGTGCCAGCAGCCCATCCCCAAGGGGCGGGGAGACCCAGTACTTC.

This clone occurred once. Here the CDR3 reads CASSPFGGAMDGYTF. CDR3 in DNA: TGTGCCAGCAGCCCTTTTGGGGGCGCGATGGACGGCTACACCTTC. The genes are TRBV6-2 or TRBV6-3 and TRBJ1-2; D might be TRBD1 (6 bases). Per the germline V gene, CDR1 is MNHEY and CDR2 is SVGEGT. Trimming took off 6 bases at V and 8 bases at J, with 22 bases between the two ends. The CDR3 loop spans 15 amino acids.

J is TRBJ2-1 and V is TRBV7-6; D is unresolved. Trimming left V 5 bases short and J 7 bases short, with 12 bases between. Germline values: CDR1 SGHVS, CDR2 FNYEAQ. This CDR3 has 13 residues. The CDR3 protein is CASSMSNLNEQFF. The CDR3 nucleotides read TGTGCCAGCAGCATGTCGAACCTAAATGAGCAGTTCTTC.

The chain couples TRBV29-1 to TRBJ2-6; D is perhaps TRBD1 (5 bases). The CDR3 extends over 16 amino acids. Trimming cost V 5 bases and J 0 bases, with 14 bases left between them. Germline lookup yields CDR1 SQVTM and CDR2 ANQGSEA. The CDR3 loop is CSVLTDINSGANVLTF. CDR3 coding DNA: TGCAGCGTTTTGACAGACATTAACTCTGGGGCCAACGTCCTGACTTTC.

The chain joins TRBV27 to TRBJ2-5, with 8 bases matching TRBD1. V lost 6 bases, J lost 9 bases, and 12 bases stayed unmatched. Germline V gene data show CDR1 as MNHEY and CDR2 as SMNVEV (reference sequence). The CDR3 spans 14 residues. The DNA of the CDR3 is TGTGCCAGCAGGTCCGGGACAGGCATCGGGGCCCAGTACTTC. Encoded protein: CASRSGTGIGAQYF.

J is TRBJ2-1 and V is TRBV4-2, with 7 bases that match TRBD2. Germline CDR1 LGHNA, CDR2 YNFKEQ. V lost 4 bases to trimming and J lost 1 base; unmatched junction nucleotides: 10. This CDR3 has 17 residues. The CDR3 protein is CASSRTNTGGSYNEQFF. CDR3 sequence (DNA): TGTGCCAGCAGCCGTACTAATACGGGGGGATCCTACAATGAGCAGTTCTTC.

The chain couples TRBV11-2 to TRBJ1-2; unclear D gene. This CDR3 has 14 amino acids. Between the trimmed V and J ends, which lost 1 base and 10 bases, there was a span of 16 bases. From germline, CDR1 is SGHAT and CDR2 FQNNGV. CDR3 nucleotide sequence: TGTGCCAGCAGCTTAGCGGTCGCGGGGAGAGACTACACCTTC. Translated: CASSLAVAGRDYTF. The whole variable domain, remainder taken from reference TRBV11-2 and TRBJ1-2, is EAGVAQSPRYKIIEKRQSVAFWCNPISGHATLYWYQQILGQGPKLLIQFQNNGVVDDSQLPKDRFSAERLKGVDSTLKIQPAKLEDSAVYLCASSLAVAGRDYTFGSGTRLTVV.

J is TRBJ1-4 and V is TRBV5-4; D call uncertain. Germline V gene lookup returns CDR1 SGHNT and CDR2 YYREEE (reference sequence). The V end was cut by 1 base, the J end by 7 bases, with 11 bases between. This CDR3 is 14 amino acids long. The CDR3 reads CASSLTGEFEKLFF. DNA of the CDR3: TGTGCCAGCAGCTTGACCGGCGAGTTTGAAAAACTGTTTTTT.